This TCR beta chain emerged from a study of a mutant IDH1 vaccine in newly diagnosed glioma. Regarding time point: week 5, during vaccination. Doses of 300 ug of mutant IDH1 20-mer peptide were given with topical imiquimod. Repertoires were generated with immunoSEQ multiplex PCR, while TCRdb's copy carries only in-frame clones and drops some. The sample lists more than 55,000 clones, roughly 80% occurring once. Trimming took off 7 bases at V and 0 bases at J, with 10 bases between the two ends. This CDR3 region has 13 residues. Per germline, CDR1 ENHRY and CDR2 SYGVKD. Regarding this clone: What it recognizes is unknown.

V gene TRBV10-3 combines with J gene TRBJ2-7; D is unresolved. The sequences come from PBMCs, collected from a glioma patient whose treatment included an IDH1 peptide vaccine. The sequence derives from a woman aged 18-30 years with glioma. Some clones in this sample may be carry-over from other donors' samples. Here the CDR3 reads CAITTADSYEQYF. DNA of the CDR3: TGTGCCATCACTACTGCGGACTCCTACGAGCAGTACTTC.